This is a list of T cell receptor beta chains from one sample in a study of fetal regulatory T cell absence and autoimmunity. The data were produced by immunoSEQ multiplex PCR, yet TCRdb's version contains in-frame clones alone and is incomplete. The table includes about 95,000 clones, approximately 79% detected once. The sample consisted of pancreas tissue. Receptors were obtained from a male donor with IPEX syndrome. CDR3s include the opening cysteine and the closing phenylalanine or tryptophan. The D gene is left open where the match is weak. Clone size, where shown, is once, few, many, or a class for clones that have expanded.

>TRBV13|once|TRBJ2-2|-
CASSVGRSFNTGELFF
TGTGCCAGCAGCGTTGGACGGTCTTTTAACACCGGGGAGCTGTTTTTT
>TRBV18|few|TRBJ1-2|-
CASSPRGGLNYGYTF
TGTGCCAGCTCACCACGGGGGGGCCTTAACTATGGCTACACCTTC
>TRBV20-1|-|TRBJ2-3|-
CSRGGTDTQYF
TGCAGTAGGGGCGGCACAGATACGCAGTATTTT
>TRBV27|-|TRBJ1-3|-
CASQGTSSGNTIYF
TGTGCCAGCCAGGGGACAAGCTCTGGAAACACCATATATTTT
>TRBV6-4|few|TRBJ1-2|-
CASSDGRGYTF
TGTGCCAGCAGTGACGGGAGAGGCTACACCTTC
>TRBV11-2|-|TRBJ2-5|-
CASSLVGGETQYF
TGTGCCAGCAGCTTAGTGGGTGGGGAGACCCAGTACTTC
>TRBV7-9|-|TRBJ2-7|-
CASSLPAGYEQYF
TGTGCCAGCAGCTTACCGGCAGGGTACGAGCAGTACTTC
>TRBV9|-|TRBJ2-1|TRBD2
CASSDLTSGGIYEQFF
TGTGCCAGCAGCGATCTGACTAGCGGGGGTATATATGAGCAGTTCTTC
>TRBV29-1|-|TRBJ1-1|-
CSAETVNTEAFF
TGCAGCGCCGAAACAGTGAACACTGAAGCTTTCTTT
>TRBV19|-|TRBJ1-2|-
CASRPRDNYGYTF
TGTGCCAGTAGGCCCCGGGACAACTATGGCTACACCTTC
>TRBV7-2|-|TRBJ2-7|TRBD2
CASSLLAGGYEQYF
TGTGCCAGCAGCTTACTAGCGGGAGGGTACGAGCAGTACTTC
>TRBV19|-|TRBJ2-2|TRBD2
CASSIGLAGVFRPGELFF
TGTGCCAGTAGTATAGGTCTAGCGGGAGTTTTTCGACCCGGGGAGCTGTTTTTT
>TRBV18|-|TRBJ1-3|-
CASSPGAGNTIYF
TGTGCCAGCTCACCAGGAGCCGGAAACACCATATATTTT
>TRBV4-1|once|TRBJ1-5|-
CASSLKVFSNQPQHF
TGCGCCAGCAGCTTGAAGGTTTTTAGCAATCAGCCCCAGCATTTT
>TRBV19|-|TRBJ1-1|-
CASSMGQNTEAFF
TGTGCCAGTAGTATGGGACAGAACACTGAAGCTTTCTTT
>TRBV9|few|TRBJ2-1|-
CASSDGRDVYNEQFF
TGTGCCAGCAGCGATGGACGGGACGTCTACAATGAGCAGTTCTTC
>TRBV6-5|-|TRBJ1-1|TRBD1
CASSYSTGQGGTEAFF
TGTGCCAGCAGTTACTCGACGGGACAGGGAGGCACTGAAGCTTTCTTT
>TRBV19|-|TRBJ1-2|-
CASSIDRFGYTF
TGTGCCAGTAGTATAGACAGGTTTGGCTACACCTTC
>TRBV21-1|-|TRBJ2-7|-
CAIGVWTGKLPESYEQYF
TGTGCCATAGGAGTCTGGACAGGGAAGTTACCCGAATCCTACGAGCAGTACTTC
>TRBV5-1|once|TRBJ2-3|TRBD2
CASSLPRLAGGGYTQYF
TGCGCCAGCAGCCTCCCGCGACTAGCGGGAGGAGGGTATACGCAGTATTTT